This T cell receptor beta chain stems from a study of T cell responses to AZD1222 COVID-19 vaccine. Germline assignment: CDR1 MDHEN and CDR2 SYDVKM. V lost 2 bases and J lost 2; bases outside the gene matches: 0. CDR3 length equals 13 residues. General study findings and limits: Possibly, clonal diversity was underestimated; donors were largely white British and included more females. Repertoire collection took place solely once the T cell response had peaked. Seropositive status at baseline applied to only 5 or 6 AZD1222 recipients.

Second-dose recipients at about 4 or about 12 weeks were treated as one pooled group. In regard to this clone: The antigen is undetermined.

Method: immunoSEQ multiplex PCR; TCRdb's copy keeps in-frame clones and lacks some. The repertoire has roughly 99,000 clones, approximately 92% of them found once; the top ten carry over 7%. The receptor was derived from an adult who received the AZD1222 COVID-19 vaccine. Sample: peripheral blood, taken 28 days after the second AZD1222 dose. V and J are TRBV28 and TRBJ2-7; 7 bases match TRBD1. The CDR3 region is CASSLRGPYEQYF. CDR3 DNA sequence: TGTGCCAGCAGTTTAAGGGGGCCCTACGAGCAGTACTTC.